The 21 T cell receptor beta chains below were found in one sample sequenced in a study of cytomegalovirus exposure and HLA in healthy donors. Primers for the PCR totalled 60 Vbeta and 13 Jbeta. Assay: immunoSEQ multiplex PCR; the TCRdb copy retains only in-frame clones and omits some. In the table there are about 160,000 clones, 50% to 75% of which are singletons. Sequencing was done on a sample of PBMCs. The receptors here all came from a woman aged 60-75 years in good health and CMV-seropositive.

The gene calls are TRBV19 and TRBJ1-1; 7 positions agree with TRBD1. Trimming cost V 6 bases and J 11 bases; bases outside gene matches: 12. Germline assignment: CDR1 LNHDA and CDR2 SQIVND (reference sequence). The CDR3 contains 13 residues. The CDR3 coding sequence is TGTGCCAGTAGCGCCCGGGACAGCCTAACGGCTTTCTTT. Amino acids: CASSARDSLTAFF.

This clone was seen more than once but under ten times. V usage is TRBV5-1 and J usage is TRBJ2-1, with 9 bases fitting TRBD2. The CDR3 totals 16 residues. Germline assignment: CDR1 SGHRS and CDR2 YFSETQ. V was pared by 0 bases and J by 8 bases, with 9 bases of the junction left unmatched. The DNA of the CDR3 is TGCGCCAGCAGCTTGGCTATACAGCGGGAGGTCTATGAGCAGTTCTTC. Encoded protein: CASSLAIQREVYEQFF.

The CDR3 sequence is CSVTGGSNYGYTF. For the CDR3, the DNA is TGCAGCGTTACAGGGGGCAGTAACTATGGCTACACCTTC. The rearrangement links TRBV29-1 to TRBJ1-2; TRBD1 matches at 9 bases. The CDR3 runs 13 residues. Germline CDR1 is SQVTM and CDR2 is ANQGSEA. The V and J ends lost 5 bases and 1 base, in that order; junction bases with no gene match: 2. The variable domain in full, with the rest retrieved from reference TRBV29-1 and TRBJ1-2, is SAVISQKPSRDICQRGTSLTIQCQVDSQVTMMFWYRQQPGQSLTLIATANQGSEATYESGFVIDKFPISRPNLTFSTLTVSNMSPEDSSIYLCSVTGGSNYGYTFGSGTRLTVV.

The rearrangement joins TRBV10-3 to TRBJ2-5; TRBD2 agrees at 7 bases. V shed 9 bases and J 5 bases; nucleotides not matched to a gene: 6. This CDR3 is 12 amino acids long. Germline CDR1 and CDR2: ENHRY and SYGVKD. In DNA, the CDR3 is TGTGCCATTGGGACTACGGGGGAGACCCAGTACTTC. Translating it yields CAIGTTGETQYF.

This clone was observed a handful of times. The V call is TRBV15, the J call TRBJ2-3, with D perhaps matching TRBD2 (6 bases). This CDR3 has 15 residues. Germline values: CDR1 LNHNV, CDR2 YYDKDF (reference sequence). Trimming left V 2 bases short and J 9 bases short, with 18 bases between. The chain's CDR3 is CATSRSDKLARTQYF. The CDR3 region has the DNA TGTGCCACCAGCAGATCCGATAAACTAGCAAGGACGCAGTATTTT.

The V call is TRBV9, the J call TRBJ2-5; 8 bases map to TRBD1. CDR1 is SGDLS and CDR2 is YYNGEE in the germline V gene. This CDR3 spans 14 amino acids. J gave up 0 bases and V 3 bases, and 1 base lay outside the gene matches. CDR3 sequence: CASSAGGHQETQYF. For the CDR3, the DNA is TGTGCCAGCAGCGCAGGGGGCCACCAAGAGACCCAGTACTTC.

This clone was seen just once. The chain links TRBV7-2 to TRBJ1-5; D is undetermined. This CDR3 has 17 amino acids. Germline V lookup: CDR1 SGHTA, CDR2 FQGNSA. V was cut by 1 base and J by 3 bases, with 16 bases left in between. CDR3 residues: CASSLEAGRRANQPQHF. CDR3 nucleotides: TGTGCCAGCAGCTTAGAGGCGGGCCGAAGGGCCAATCAGCCCCAGCATTTT.

The J gene is TRBJ1-3, the V gene TRBV18, with 8 bases identical to TRBD1. Germline V gene data show CDR1 as KGHSH and CDR2 as LQKENI. This CDR3 region has 15 residues. The V segment lost 0 bases and the J segment 4 bases; nucleotides outside the gene matches: 2. The CDR3 DNA reads TGTGCCAGCTCACCACCCACAGGGGGAGGAAACACCATATATTTT. Translating it yields CASSPPTGGGNTIYF.

The chain uses TRBV28 and TRBJ2-5; 7 bases fit TRBD1. This CDR3 spans 12 amino acids. CDR1 is MDHEN, CDR2 SYDVKM, per germline. V trimming: 8 bases; J trimming: 3 bases; junction bases outside the gene matches: 3. DNA for the CDR3: TGTGCCAGCCGCAGGGGGAAAGAGACCCAGTACTTC. Translating it yields CASRRGKETQYF.

This sequence joins TRBV28 and TRBJ1-2, with 8 positions matching TRBD1. Germline CDR1 MDHEN, CDR2 SYDVKM. V was pared by 1 base and J by 8 bases, with 9 bases of the junction left unmatched. The CDR3 is 15 amino acids. This CDR3 is CASSLFDRGGGGYTF. CDR3 bases: TGTGCCAGCAGTTTATTCGACAGGGGTGGAGGGGGCTACACCTTC.

The CDR3, as DNA: TGTGCCAGCAGCTTGTATGGCAACTATGGCTACACCTTC. It is translated as CASSLYGNYGYTF. The chain employs TRBV7-9 and TRBJ1-2, with D hard to call. CDR3 length equals 13 residues. Germline lookup yields CDR1 SEHNR and CDR2 FQNEAQ (reference sequence). V was shortened by 3 bases and J by 2 bases, with 7 bases between the two germline ends.

This clone came up a few times. The rearrangement uses TRBV9 and TRBJ2-3; 11 bases agree with TRBD2. The CDR3 length is 19 residues. CDR1 is SGDLS and CDR2 is YYNGEE in the germline V gene. Unmatched junction bases numbered 15, after V lost 4 bases and J lost 2 bases. CDR3 sequence (DNA): TGTGCCAGCAGCCCCAAGCTCTGGTCTAGCGGGAGGAACACAGATACGCAGTATTTT. This gives the protein CASSPKLWSSGRNTDTQYF.

This clone showed up just a few times. The chain combines TRBV7-9 with TRBJ2-5; tentative D call: TRBD1 (6 bases). V lost 6 bases, J lost 4 bases, and 18 bases lay in between. CDR1 is SEHNR and CDR2 is FQNEAQ in the germline V gene (reference sequence). The CDR3 sequence is 15 residues long. For the CDR3, the DNA is TGTGCCAGCAGTCAACAGGGCGGAGCCCGAGAGACCCAGTACTTC. This codes for CASSQQGGARETQYF.

This clone has just one count. At one of its ends the junction is not consistent with the germline gene, which may arise from a read error. The CDR3 DNA reads as TGTGCCAGCAGCCCAGGGACAGGGTCCTCTGGAAGCACCATATATTTT. It encodes CASSPGTGSSGSTIYF. J is TRBJ1-3 and V is TRBV7-2, with 9 bases aligning to TRBD1. The CDR3 runs to 16 residues. Germline-derived CDR1 and CDR2 are SGHTA and FQGNSA.

This clone was counted between two and nine times. The gene calls are TRBV5-6 and TRBJ2-7; D is unresolved. Trimming removed 2 bases from V and 1 base from J, with 10 bases in between. Looked up from germline, CDR1 is SGHDT and CDR2 is YYEEEE. The CDR3 runs to 14 residues. CDR3 region: CASSLVLRSYEQYF. CDR3 in DNA: TGTGCCAGCAGCTTAGTTCTGAGGTCCTACGAGCAGTACTTC.

This CDR3 reads CASSLKGQGTYEQYF. CDR3 DNA sequence: TGTGCCAGCAGCTTGAAGGGACAGGGGACCTACGAGCAGTACTTC. The genes are TRBV5-6 and TRBJ2-7; 10 bases are a match to TRBD1. This CDR3 is 15 amino acids long. From germline, CDR1 is SGHDT and CDR2 YYEEEE. The V and J ends lost 1 base and 2 bases, in that order; junction bases with no gene match: 3.

DNA for the CDR3: TGCGCCAGCAGCCAAGATCCCTTGGCGGACGGAGGAACGCAGTATTTT. Residues: CASSQDPLADGGTQYF. This chain uses TRBV4-3 with TRBJ2-3; D perhaps matches TRBD2 (5 bases). In germline, CDR1 is LGHNA, CDR2 YSLEER. CDR3 length: 16 residues. V was clipped by 0 bases and J by 9 bases, with 19 bases between them.

V usage is TRBV10-3 and J usage is TRBJ2-3; 7 bases match TRBD2. CDR1 ENHRY and CDR2 SYGVKD come from the germline V gene. CDR3 size: 15 residues. V lost 5 bases and J lost 1; bases outside the gene matches: 6. The CDR3 DNA follows: TGTGCCATCAGTACAGGACTAGTCGGCACAGATACGCAGTATTTT. Its protein is CAISTGLVGTDTQYF.

This clone came up a few times. This chain connects TRBV30 to TRBJ1-1; D perhaps matches TRBD1 (5 bases). The CDR3 has 13 residues. The V end was cut by 3 bases, the J end by 7 bases, with 15 bases between. Germline V gene data show CDR1 as GTSNPN and CDR2 as SVGIG (reference sequence). CDR3 bases: TGTGCCTGGAGCCCCTACCGAGACAGTGAAGCTTTCTTT. This translates into CAWSPYRDSEAFF. The whole variable domain, filled in from reference TRBV30 and TRBJ1-1, reads SQTIHQWPATLVQPVGSPLSLECTVEGTSNPNLYWYRQAAGRGLQLLFYSVGIGQISSEVPQNLSASRPQDRQFILSSKKLLLSDSGFYLCAWSPYRDSEAFFGQGTRLTVV.

The V call is TRBV10-2, the J call TRBJ2-7; perhaps TRBD1 as D (6 bases). In germline, CDR1 is WSHSY, CDR2 SAAADI. V lost 10 bases and J lost 5, with 12 bases in between. The CDR3 runs to 11 residues. Here the CDR3 reads CATRQANEQYF. The CDR3 region has the DNA TGCGCCACCCGACAGGCCAACGAGCAGTACTTC.

This sequence joins TRBV5-5 and TRBJ2-2; 8 bases match TRBD2. The CDR3 is 16 residues long. Germline CDR1 SGHKS, CDR2 YYEKEE (reference sequence). With V trimmed by 2 bases and J by 1 base, 4 bases remained unmatched. For the CDR3, the DNA is TGTGCCAGCAGCTTATTTCTAGCGGGGAACACCGGGGAGCTGTTTTTT. This codes for CASSLFLAGNTGELFF.